Below, 14 T cell receptor beta chains from the same sample are listed, as sequenced in a study of human T cells and chemical hapten exposure. TCRdb fed the RACE reads into MiXCR, producing one record per CDR3 protein. The sample carries 370,000 or so distinct CDR3 sequences, approximately 4.4% recorded once. The time point: patch test 1, 2 weeks after DPC sensitization. The treatment was: therapeutic diphenylcyclopropenone sensitization with weekly scalp DPC. Sequenced here: whole blood, sampled in connection with sensitization to the hapten diphenylcyclopropenone (DPC). The source is a woman aged 50 to 60 with alopecia areata. Some clones in this sample may be carry-over from other donors' samples.

This clonotype has a count of ten or more. The chain employs TRBV15 and TRBJ2-5; D ambiguous. With 1 base removed from V and 2 bases from J, the gap between germline ends came to 5 bases. Germline V gene data show CDR1 as LNHNV and CDR2 as YYDKDF (reference sequence). The CDR3 totals 13 residues. Written as DNA, the CDR3 is TGTGCCACCAGCAGAGGGATGCAAGAGACCCAGTACTTC. Translated, it gives CATSRGMQETQYF.

This clonotype was observed a handful of times. In DNA, the CDR3 is TGTGCCAGTAGTATGGGCCAGCAGACCTACGAGCAGTACTTC. This codes for CASSMGQQTYEQYF. The chain is built from TRBV19 and TRBJ2-7; no clear D gene. Trimming took 3 bases from V and 2 from J, leaving 11 bases between them. CDR1 LNHDA and CDR2 SQIVND come from the germline V gene (reference sequence). CDR3 length: 14 amino acids.

This clonotype has at least ten counts. The chain recombines TRBV24-1 with TRBJ2-7; D remains ambiguous. V lost 0 bases and J 5 bases, leaving 7 bases between the germline ends. Germline CDR1 reads KGHDR; CDR2 reads SFDVKD. CDR3 length equals 13 residues. CDR3 sequence (DNA): TGTGCCACCAGTGATTTGAGCTCGGACGAGCAGTACTTC. Encoded protein: CATSDLSSDEQYF.

This clonotype has ten or more counts. This chain connects TRBV28 to TRBJ1-2; TRBD1 might be the D (6 bases). The germline CDR1 and CDR2 sequences are MDHEN and SYDVKM. Trimming shortened V by 11 bases and J by 4 bases, and 20 bases separated the two germline ends. CDR3 size: 14 residues. The CDR3 bases are TGTGCCCTCAGCCCCTTTCAGGGGACCTATGGCTACACCTTC. This sequence encodes CALSPFQGTYGYTF.

This clonotype has more than one count but fewer than ten. The chain couples TRBV27 to TRBJ2-7; 8 bases line up with TRBD1. Germline CDR1 and CDR2: MNHEY and SMNVEV (reference sequence). Trimming took 5 bases from V and 9 from J; bases not matched to a gene: 9. The CDR3 covers 13 residues. CDR3 sequence: CASSLRDRSGQYF. For the CDR3, the DNA is TGTGCCAGCAGTCTCCGGGACAGGTCTGGGCAGTACTTC.

This clonotype showed up many times. The chain uses TRBV20-1 and TRBJ2-7, with 15 positions matching TRBD2. The germline V gene encodes CDR1 DFQATT and CDR2 SNEGSKA (reference sequence). The CDR3 runs 14 residues. Trimming cost V 6 bases and J 8 bases; bases outside gene matches: 8. The CDR3 sequence is CSAPDGTSGGKQYF. The CDR3 DNA reads as TGCAGTGCCCCGGACGGGACTAGCGGGGGGAAGCAGTACTTC.

This clonotype came up a few times. The chain couples TRBV12-3 or TRBV12-4 to TRBJ2-1, with 8 bases matching TRBD2. The CDR3 length is 17 residues. V shed 5 bases, J shed 5 bases, and the junction held 14 bases outside the gene matches. Written as DNA, the CDR3 is TGTGCCAGCAGTCCCCCGAGGGCTAGCGGGCATGACAATGAGCAGTTCTTC. It translates to CASSPPRASGHDNEQFF.

The chain carries TRBV5-6 and TRBJ1-1; D possibly corresponds to TRBD1 (6 bases). The germline V gene encodes CDR1 SGHDT and CDR2 YYEEEE. With 0 bases removed from V and 6 bases from J, the gap between germline ends came to 12 bases. The CDR3 runs 14 residues. CDR3: CASSLGPSGAEAFF. In nucleotides, the CDR3 is TGTGCCAGCAGCTTGGGACCATCAGGGGCTGAAGCTTTCTTT.

This sequence joins TRBV28 and TRBJ2-5; TRBD2 agrees at 10 bases. V dropped 3 bases and J dropped 4; count of bases not matched to a gene: 5. Germline CDR1 is MDHEN and CDR2 is SYDVKM. The length of the CDR3 is 15 residues. The DNA of the CDR3 is TGTGCCAGCAGTTTTACTAGCGGGATGGGAGAGACCCAGTACTTC. As protein: CASSFTSGMGETQYF.

There are a few counts of this clonotype. V usage is TRBV6-6 and J usage is TRBJ2-7, with 12 bases matching TRBD1. CDR1 and CDR2 from the germline V gene are MNHNY and SVGAGI (reference sequence). The CDR3 has 15 amino acids. The ends lost 5 bases at V and 7 bases at J; junction bases unmatched: 9. CDR3 in amino acids: CASSPGTGGAGEQYF. The DNA for the CDR3 is TGTGCCAGCAGTCCCGGGACAGGGGGCGCGGGGGAGCAGTACTTC.

The genes are TRBV12-3 or TRBV12-4 and TRBJ2-7; no clear D. The CDR3 extends over 13 amino acids. Trimming pared 5 bases from V and 0 bases from J, leaving 8 bases between. CDR3: CASSRLDSYEQYF. As DNA, the CDR3 is TGTGCCAGCAGTCGACTCGACTCCTACGAGCAGTACTTC.

This clonotype was recorded at least ten times. This chain uses TRBV3-1 with TRBJ2-3; TRBD2 agrees at 7 bases. Germline CDR1 is LGHDT and CDR2 is YNNKEL (reference sequence). V dropped 3 bases and J dropped 4; count of bases not matched to a gene: 7. This CDR3 spans 15 amino acids. Here the CDR3 reads CASSHGGRRSDTQYF. The CDR3 nucleotides are TGTGCCAGCAGCCATGGCGGGAGAAGGTCAGATACGCAGTATTTT.

This clonotype was found many times. The chain is built from TRBV28 and TRBJ1-1; 7 bases agree with TRBD1. The CDR3 contains 10 residues. CDR1 MDHEN and CDR2 SYDVKM come from the germline V gene. The J segment lost 7 bases and the V segment lost 8 bases, leaving 1 base of the junction unmatched. The CDR3 nucleotides read TGTGCCAGCGGGGACAGTGAAGCTTTCTTT. Translated: CASGDSEAFF.

This clonotype was counted a few times. The chain employs TRBV27 and TRBJ1-3; D is uncertain. The V gene lost 3 bases and the J gene lost 0 bases, with 3 bases spanning the gap. This CDR3 has 13 amino acids. Germline V gene lookup returns CDR1 MNHEY and CDR2 SMNVEV (reference sequence). The CDR3 here is CASSLRSGNTIYF. The CDR3 DNA reads TGTGCCAGCAGTTTGCGCTCTGGAAACACCATATATTTT.